The 9 T cell receptor beta chains below all came from one sample that was sequenced in a study of CD8 T cells in ankylosing spondylitis (dated by TCRdb to about 2017). The receptor library was made with 5' RACE. Sequencing was performed on an Illumina HiSeq 2500. TCRdb applied fastp at Q25 and MiXCR to the public reads, then kept only in-frame beta chains. Every CDR3 protein is listed once, alongside the most common genes and DNA of its rows. Here the sample has about 36,000 distinct CDR3 sequences; over 5.5% occur a single time. The ten largest make up roughly 12% of the sample. Input material: blood, either unsorted or a sorted T cell fraction (not recorded which). The receptor source for this set is a male donor with ankylosing spondylitis or in good health (not recorded which).

This clonotype was picked up many times. The gene calls are TRBV5-1 and TRBJ2-3; no clear D. This CDR3 spans 11 amino acids. The V end lost 5 bases, the J end lost 5 bases, and 6 bases lay between the germline ends. Germline-derived CDR1 and CDR2 are SGHRS and YFSETQ. CDR3 in DNA: TGCGCCAGCAGTTCCGTAGATACGCAGTATTTT. Protein: CASSSVDTQYF.

This clonotype showed up just a few times. A much larger clonotype is one base distant, so this may be a read error. The chain employs TRBV6-5 and TRBJ2-3; 10 bases are shared with TRBD2. CDR3 length equals 16 residues. From germline, CDR1 is MNHEY and CDR2 SVGAGI. For the CDR3, the DNA is TGTGCCACCAGTTTACCAGCGGGGGGGAGCACAGATACGCAGTATTTT. Translation: CATSLPAGGSTDTQYF.

Many counts were recorded for this clonotype. As DNA, the CDR3 is TGTGCCAGCAGCTTAATGGGTCGGGGACAGACGAACACCGGGGAGCTGTTTTTT. Its protein product is CASSLMGRGQTNTGELFF. This chain links TRBV7-3 with TRBJ2-2; TRBD1 agrees at 7 bases. The CDR3 extends over 18 amino acids. V lost 1 base and J lost 0; bases outside the gene matches: 8. Germline-derived CDR1 and CDR2 are SGHTA and FQGTGA.

The sample holds many counts of this clonotype. Germline and junction disagree at one end, which may indicate a read error. The rearrangement links TRBV7-7 to TRBJ2-1; 9 positions agree with TRBD1. The CDR3 loop spans 15 amino acids. CDR1 and CDR2 (germline): SSHAT, FNYEAQ (reference sequence). CDR3 DNA: TGTGCTAGCAGCGCTACGAGACAGGGGGGAGATGAGCAGTTCTTC. Residues: CASSATRQGGDEQFF.

Many counts were recorded for this clonotype. The chain joins TRBV5-1 to TRBJ2-3; D is undetermined. The CDR3 has 16 residues. The V end lost 3 bases, the J end lost 0 bases, and 14 bases lay between the germline ends. CDR1 SGHRS and CDR2 YFSETQ come from the germline V gene. The CDR3 DNA sequence: TGCGCCAGCAGCTCCCCGTGGCAGTCTAGCACAGATACGCAGTATTTT. This gives the protein CASSSPWQSSTDTQYF.

This clonotype was seen at least ten times. The chain combines TRBV3-1 with TRBJ2-2, with D tentatively TRBD1 (6 bases). Germline V gene lookup returns CDR1 LGHDT and CDR2 YNNKEL (reference sequence). The V end lost 8 bases, the J end lost 7 bases, and 14 bases lay between the germline ends. This CDR3 has 13 residues. The DNA of the CDR3 is TGTGCCAGCGGCAACAGGGAAGGCGGGGAGCTGTTTTTT. It is translated as CASGNREGGELFF.

This clonotype was recorded many times. The chain combines TRBV5-1 with TRBJ1-6; maybe TRBD1 (6 bases). CDR3 length: 14 amino acids. Per germline, CDR1 SGHRS and CDR2 YFSETQ. V was trimmed by 4 bases and J by 7 bases, leaving 12 bases between them. CDR3 protein: CASSTTGSNSPLHF. DNA for the CDR3: TGCGCCAGCAGCACTACAGGGTCAAATTCACCCCTCCACTTT.

This clonotype was found many times. This chain links TRBV24-1 with TRBJ1-1; D is uncertain. V gave up 3 bases and J gave up 3 bases, with 4 bases separating them. Germline V gives CDR1 KGHDR, CDR2 SFDVKD. The CDR3 consists of 12 residues. The CDR3 DNA is TGTGCCACCAGTGATGTTCACACTGAAGCTTTCTTT. Translated, it gives CATSDVHTEAFF.

This clonotype was seen ten or more times. The J gene is TRBJ1-4, the V gene TRBV20-1; possibly TRBD1 for D (6 bases). V was shortened by 6 bases and J by 8 bases, with 19 bases between the two germline ends. The CDR3 is 14 residues long. Looked up from germline, CDR1 is DFQATT and CDR2 is SNEGSKA (reference sequence). The CDR3 bases are TGCAGTGCCCAAGAAGGGGGTGCCGTAGAAAAACTGTTTTTT. Amino acids: CSAQEGGAVEKLFF.